The clone carrying this TCR beta chain was counted once. The authors' processing: Quantification of nucleated cells was approximated via reference gene primer amplification. Only in-frame clones appear in the TCRdb table, and some are missing; sequencing was by immunoSEQ multiplex PCR. The V and J calls and clone size are taken from that table; D and trimming were inferred from the DNA. Seen here are some 140,000 clones, around 80% observed once, and the top ten hold under 4.5%. This sample was taken from a study of blood T cell repertoires in COVID-19. In the study overall: The United States, Italy and Spain supplied acute and convalescent COVID-19 samples. T cells, B-cell-depleted T cells, or PBMCs provided the cDNA or gDNA that served as material.

Sequenced input: peripheral blood. The TCR comes from a man aged 55-75 years with acute or convalescent COVID-19.

CDR3 sequence (DNA): TGTGCCAGCAGCTCAGCGGGAGGGGGCTACGAGCAGTACTTC. Protein sequence: CASSSAGGGYEQYF. The V gene is TRBV7-3, the J gene TRBJ2-7, with TRBD2 matching over 10 bases. This CDR3 is built from 14 residues. Unmatched junction bases numbered 3, after V lost 4 bases and J lost 3 bases. The germline V gene encodes CDR1 SGHTA and CDR2 FQGTGA.